These T cell receptor beta chains were read from a single sample in a study of CD8 T cells in ankylosing spondylitis. MiXCR was run by TCRdb on the 5' RACE reads, yielding one entry per CDR3 protein. The sample lists a few hundred thousand distinct CDR3 sequences; less than 25% were seen once. The sample was blood, either unsorted or a sorted T cell fraction (not recorded which). These receptor sequences come from a female donor with ankylosing spondylitis or in good health (not recorded which). Each CDR3 is given with its conserved first and last residue. The D gene is left open where the match is weak. Where a row states a size, it is once, few, many or the class of an expanded clone; other rows omit it.

clone_size	d_call	j_call	v_call	cdr3_nt	cdr3_aa
once	-	TRBJ1-4	TRBV12-3/TRBV12-4	TGTGCCGGCAGCTCCGGCGGACCTTATGAAAAACTGTTTTTT	CAGSSGGPYEKLFF
-	-	TRBJ2-2	TRBV10-3	TGTGCCATCAGCCCAGGCGGAGCGAACACCGGGGAGCTGTTTTTT	CAISPGGANTGELFF
-	-	TRBJ2-5	TRBV5-1	TGCGCCAGCAGCTTGGCCAGTCACAAAGAGACCCAGTACTTC	CASSLASHKETQYF
few	-	TRBJ2-5	TRBV20-1	TGCAGTGCTAGAGATTCTACGGGAGCACAAGAGACCCAGTACTTC	CSARDSTGAQETQYF
many	TRBD1	TRBJ1-6	TRBV29-1	TGCAGCGTCGCGACAGGGGGCGATTCACCCCTCCACTTT	CSVATGGDSPLHF
-	TRBD2	TRBJ2-7	TRBV20-1	TGCAGTGCTAGATGGCTAGCGGGCAACTACGAGCAGTACTTC	CSARWLAGNYEQYF
-	-	TRBJ2-6	TRBV20-1	TGCAGTGCCCCCCTCGGGGCCAACGTCCTGACTTTC	CSAPLGANVLTF
many	TRBD1	TRBJ1-2	TRBV6-5	TGTGCCAGCAATCCAGGGGGCTATGGCTACACCTTC	CASNPGGYGYTF
-	-	TRBJ1-5	TRBV3-1	TGTGCCAGCAGCCAGACAGCCCTAGGGCAGTCCCAGCATTTT	CASSQTALGQSQHF
few	-	TRBJ2-1	TRBV6-1	TGTGCCAGCAGTGGGAGGCGAAAATCCTACAATGAGCAGTTCTTC	CASSGRRKSYNEQFF
-	TRBD1	TRBJ1-1	TRBV7-9	TGTGCCAGCAGCAATCGACAGGGAAGAGGAACTGAAGCTTTCTTT	CASSNRQGRGTEAFF
few	-	TRBJ2-7	TRBV6-1	TGTGCCAGCAGGCTCCCAGGGAGTAGGTACGAGCAGTACTTC	CASRLPGSRYEQYF
few	TRBD1	TRBJ1-1	TRBV7-3	TGTGCCAGCAGCCAGCAGGGGGGTCGAACTGAAGCTTTCTTT	CASSQQGGRTEAFF
many	-	TRBJ2-2	TRBV2	TGTGCCAGCAAACCGGGACTCAACACCGGGGAGCTGTTTTTT	CASKPGLNTGELFF
-	-	TRBJ2-7	TRBV4-3	TGCGCCAGCAGCACGGGCTACGAGCAGTACTTC	CASSTGYEQYF
-	-	TRBJ2-3	TRBV7-2	TGTGCCAGCAGTTATTCACTAGCTACCACAGATACGCAGTATTTT	CASSYSLATTDTQYF
few	-	TRBJ1-5	TRBV12-3/TRBV12-4	TGTGCCAGCAAAGCAGGGTATCAGCCCCAGCATTTT	CASKAGYQPQHF
few	-	TRBJ2-7	TRBV27	TGTGCCAGCAGAGGTTCCTTGAGAGACGAGCAGTACTTC	CASRGSLRDEQYF
-	-	TRBJ1-5	TRBV6-1	TGTGCCAGCAGTGGCCTTGGGGGGTGGGAGCCCCAGCATTTT	CASSGLGGWEPQHF
-	-	TRBJ2-1	TRBV7-9	TGTGCCAGCAGCCCCCTACGGGGGAAATACAATGAGCAGTTCTTC	CASSPLRGKYNEQFF
-	-	TRBJ2-3	TRBV6-2/TRBV6-3	TGTGCCAGCAGTTCGGGACGGATCACAGATACGCAGTATTTT	CASSSGRITDTQYF
-	-	TRBJ2-3	TRBV6-5	TGTGCCAGCAGTTACGAGGGGGGTACGCAGTATTTT	CASSYEGGTQYF
-	-	TRBJ2-1	TRBV5-1	TGCGCCAGCAGCACCGATAGCTCCTACAATGAGCAGTTCTTC	CASSTDSSYNEQFF
-	-	TRBJ1-2	TRBV6-1	TGTGCCAGCACCTCGGGGGCAGCTGGTTGGGAATACTATGGCTACACCTTC	CASTSGAAGWEYYGYTF
few	-	TRBJ1-5	TRBV27	TGTGCCAGCAACTCGGGGGGGCGGGCCGATCAGCCCCAGCATTTT	CASNSGGRADQPQHF
-	-	TRBJ2-1	TRBV6-5	TGTGCCAGCAGTTTAGGACGGAGGGAGCAGTTCTTC	CASSLGRREQFF
many	-	TRBJ2-7	TRBV29-1	TGCAGCCCGGAGTGGCCCTACGAGCAGTACTTC	CSPEWPYEQYF
many	TRBD1	TRBJ2-1	TRBV24-1	TGTGCCACCAGTGACACCGGGACAGGCACTCGGAATGAGCAGTTCTTC	CATSDTGTGTRNEQFF
-	-	TRBJ2-3	TRBV20-1	TGCAGTGCTAGAGAGGGGGCTAGCGGCGACACAGATACGCAGTATTTT	CSAREGASGDTDTQYF